The 28 T cell receptor beta chains below come from one sample, sequenced in a study of cytomegalovirus exposure and HLA in healthy donors. The PCR was carried out with 60 Vbeta primers and 13 Jbeta primers. Assay: immunoSEQ multiplex PCR; the TCRdb copy retains only in-frame clones and omits some. This sample has about 180,000 clones, with more than 70% found just once. Sequenced material: PBMCs. All receptors come from a girl aged 10 to 17 in good health and CMV-seropositive.

This rearrangement joins TRBV30 to TRBJ2-1; D perhaps matches TRBD2 (6 bases). The CDR3 loop spans 13 amino acids. The germline V and J ends were trimmed by 2 bases and 7 bases, with 12 bases remaining between them. Germline V CDR1 and CDR2: GTSNPN, SVGIG (reference sequence). The CDR3 loop is CAWSTGSRNEQFF. The DNA of the CDR3 is TGTGCCTGGAGTACCGGGAGCCGGAATGAGCAGTTCTTC.

V is TRBV4-2 and J is TRBJ1-2; 7 bases fit TRBD1. CDR1 LGHNA and CDR2 YNFKEQ come from the germline V gene. Trimming cost V 4 bases and J 4 bases; bases outside gene matches: 3. This CDR3 is built from 13 residues. CDR3 amino acids: CASSPGTAYGYTF. CDR3 bases: TGTGCCAGCAGCCCCGGGACAGCCTATGGCTACACCTTC.

Worth noting for this clone: Other DNA sequences of this sample code for an identical CDR3. The V call is TRBV5-4, the J call TRBJ1-5, with no clear D. V shed 0 bases and J shed 11 bases, with 12 bases lying between them. CDR3 size: 13 residues. Germline lookup yields CDR1 SGHNT and CDR2 YYREEE (reference sequence). CDR3 residues: CASSLDQERSQHF. For the CDR3, the DNA is TGTGCCAGCAGCTTGGATCAGGAAAGATCCCAGCATTTT.

The chain recombines TRBV27 with TRBJ2-3, with TRBD1 as a possible D gene (5 bases). The CDR3 totals 15 residues. CDR1 MNHEY and CDR2 SMNVEV come from the germline V gene (reference sequence). Trimming cost V 3 bases and J 2 bases, with 12 bases left between them. CDR3 protein: CASSFQGRPTDTQYF. DNA of the CDR3: TGTGCCAGCAGTTTTCAGGGCCGACCCACAGATACGCAGTATTTT.

This clone was found once. The chain is built from TRBV2 and TRBJ2-5; tentative D call: TRBD2 (5 bases). Germline assignment: CDR1 SNHLY and CDR2 FYNNEI. The V gene lost 4 bases and the J gene lost 5 bases, with 8 bases spanning the gap. The CDR3 is made up of 12 amino acids. Here the CDR3 DNA reads TGTGCCAGCAGTGGCCGAGGGGAGACCCAGTACTTC. The encoded protein is CASSGRGETQYF.

This rearrangement joins TRBV27 to TRBJ2-7, with D unclear. The V end lost 2 bases, the J end lost 6 bases, and 5 bases lay between the germline ends. Germline V gives CDR1 MNHEY, CDR2 SMNVEV (reference sequence). The CDR3 consists of 11 residues. This CDR3 reads CASSLAGEQYF. CDR3 coding DNA: TGTGCCAGCAGTTTAGCAGGCGAGCAGTACTTC.

The chain combines TRBV5-1 with TRBJ2-7, with 13 bases that match TRBD2. V trimming: 4 bases; J trimming: 7 bases; junction bases outside the gene matches: 14. This CDR3 has 17 residues. Germline V CDR1 and CDR2: SGHRS, YFSETQ. The CDR3 loop reads CASSRRPGTSGTAEQYF. The CDR3 nucleotides are TGCGCCAGCAGCAGGAGACCCGGGACTAGCGGGACCGCGGAGCAGTACTTC. The full variable domain, in which reference TRBV5-1 and TRBJ2-7 provide the parts outside the CDR3, is KAGVTQTPRYLIKTRGQQVTLSCSPISGHRSVSWYQQTPGQGLQFLFEYFSETQRNKGNFPGRFSGRQFSNSRSEMNVSTLELGDSALYLCASSRRPGTSGTAEQYFGPGTRLTVT.

This chain connects TRBV7-6 to TRBJ1-6; 8 nucleotides line up with TRBD1. V lost 1 base, J lost 8 bases, and 10 bases stayed unmatched. The CDR3 is made up of 17 amino acids. Germline CDR1 reads SGHVS; CDR2 reads FNYEAQ. The DNA for the CDR3 is TGTGCCAGCAGCTTAGGCCTACCAGGGGGCGCAGATTCACCCCTCCACTTT. Protein product: CASSLGLPGGADSPLHF.

The V call is TRBV6-1, the J call TRBJ1-5; the match to TRBD1 covers 9 bases. This CDR3 is 15 amino acids long. Germline CDR1 MNHNS, CDR2 SASEGT. V lost 6 bases to trimming and J lost 5 bases; unmatched junction nucleotides: 8. The CDR3 DNA is TGTGCCAGCAGCTTGGGACAGGGAATTTATCAGCCCCAGCATTTT. Residues: CASSLGQGIYQPQHF.

The V gene is TRBV5-1, the J gene TRBJ2-3; a weak D match, TRBD2 (6 bases). The germline gives CDR1 SGHRS, CDR2 YFSETQ. V lost 3 bases, J lost 4 bases, and 21 bases lay in between. The CDR3 runs to 17 residues. The CDR3 is CASSWFRRTSGADTQYF. In DNA, the CDR3 is TGCGCCAGCAGCTGGTTCCGCAGGACTTCGGGGGCAGATACGCAGTATTTT.

This sequence joins TRBV6-1 and TRBJ1-5; TRBD1 matches at 7 bases. Germline CDR1 reads MNHNS; CDR2 reads SASEGT. J was trimmed by 0 bases and V by 4 bases; bases with no gene match: 6. The CDR3 consists of 16 residues. CDR3 residues: CASSGGTDYSNQPQHF. In DNA form, the CDR3 reads TGTGCCAGCAGTGGGGGGACAGACTATAGCAATCAGCCCCAGCATTTT.

This chain joins TRBV7-8 and TRBJ2-1; possibly TRBD2 for D (6 bases). Germline V gives CDR1 SGHVS, CDR2 FQNEAQ. Trimming cost V 3 bases and J 7 bases, with 13 bases left between them. The CDR3 is 14 amino acids. The CDR3 region is CASSLWGESNEQFF. The CDR3 DNA sequence: TGTGCCAGCAGCTTGTGGGGGGAGTCAAATGAGCAGTTCTTC.

The J gene is TRBJ2-1, the V gene TRBV11-2; 12 bases are shared with TRBD2. V lost 5 bases, J lost 1 base, and 6 bases stayed unmatched. The CDR3 length is 17 residues. Germline values: CDR1 SGHAT, CDR2 FQNNGV. The CDR3 loop reads CASSHATSGSSYNEQFF. The DNA for the CDR3 is TGTGCCAGCAGCCACGCGACTAGCGGGAGTTCCTACAATGAGCAGTTCTTC.

This sequence joins TRBV11-3 and TRBJ2-3, with TRBD2 matching 7 bases. The V gene's germline CDR1 is SGHNT and CDR2 YENEEA. V was clipped by 4 bases and J by 5 bases; unmatched bases: 12. The CDR3 consists of 16 residues. Here the CDR3 reads CASSSGRAGVQDTQYF. CDR3 coding DNA: TGTGCCAGCAGCTCGGGGAGGGCGGGAGTCCAAGATACGCAGTATTTT.

CDR3 amino acids: CASSPTEAGKRTQYF. The CDR3 nucleotides read TGCGCCAGCAGCCCGACGGAAGCGGGCAAGAGGACCCAGTACTTC. This chain uses TRBV5-1 with TRBJ2-5, with TRBD2 as a possible D gene (6 bases). CDR3 length: 15 amino acids. Per germline, CDR1 SGHRS and CDR2 YFSETQ. The ends were cut back, 4 bases at V and 7 bases at J, with 20 bases in the middle. Looking up the rest from reference TRBV5-1 and TRBJ2-5 gives the full variable domain: KAGVTQTPRYLIKTRGQQVTLSCSPISGHRSVSWYQQTPGQGLQFLFEYFSETQRNKGNFPGRFSGRQFSNSRSEMNVSTLELGDSALYLCASSPTEAGKRTQYFGPGTRLLVL.

The V and J genes are TRBV2 and TRBJ2-5; TRBD2 matches at 11 bases. Per the germline V gene, CDR1 is SNHLY and CDR2 is FYNNEI. V shed 6 bases and J 2 bases; nucleotides not matched to a gene: 5. The CDR3 sequence is 15 residues long. The CDR3 is CASRTASGRQETQYF. In DNA form, the CDR3 reads TGTGCCAGCAGGACGGCTAGCGGGAGGCAAGAGACCCAGTACTTC.

The V call is TRBV18, the J call TRBJ1-1; D is ambiguous. The CDR3 length is 13 residues. Germline V gives CDR1 KGHSH, CDR2 LQKENI. Trimming pared 4 bases from V and 6 bases from J, leaving 12 bases between. CDR3 in DNA: TGTGCCAGCTCACTGTTAGCCGCCGCTGAAGCTTTCTTT. Amino acids: CASSLLAAAEAFF.

The chain joins TRBV30 to TRBJ1-1; 10 nucleotides match TRBD1. The CDR3 contains 16 residues. After removal of 3 bases from V and 2 bases from J, the junction contained 9 bases not matched to a gene. Per the germline V gene, CDR1 is GTSNPN and CDR2 is SVGIG (reference sequence). Written as DNA, the CDR3 is TGTGCCTGGAGAGCTCGGGACAGGGGTTTCAACACTGAAGCTTTCTTT. It yields the protein CAWRARDRGFNTEAFF.

V gene TRBV30 combines with J gene TRBJ1-1; no clear D gene. CDR1 and CDR2 (germline): GTSNPN, SVGIG (reference sequence). Trimming left V 3 bases short and J 1 base short, with 21 bases between. CDR3 length equals 17 residues. This CDR3 reads CAWSGRRAGERNTEAFF. For the CDR3, the DNA is TGTGCCTGGAGCGGCAGGAGGGCGGGAGAGAGGAACACTGAAGCTTTCTTT.

The V call is TRBV19, the J call TRBJ1-1; no reliable D call. Trimming removed 5 bases at V and 1 base at J, with 2 bases between. CDR1 is LNHDA and CDR2 is SQIVND in the germline V gene (reference sequence). CDR3 length: 11 residues. The CDR3 region is CASSRNTEAFF. In DNA form, the CDR3 reads TGTGCCAGTAGTCGGAACACTGAAGCTTTCTTT.

The chain links TRBV7-9 to TRBJ2-3, with D maybe TRBD2 (6 bases). Germline V gene sequence: CDR1 SEHNR, CDR2 FQNEAQ (reference sequence). CDR3 length: 15 amino acids. Between the trimmed V and J ends, which lost 5 bases and 2 bases, there was a span of 14 bases. The DNA of the CDR3 is TGTGCCAGCAGCCCTGGGCGGCGGGACACAGATACGCAGTATTTT. Its protein product is CASSPGRRDTDTQYF.

V is TRBV21-1 and J is TRBJ2-1; the tabulated D call, TRBD1, remains unverified against the DNA. TRBV21-1 is described as a pseudogene. CDR3 length equals 15 residues. The CDR3 spells CASSKVRVSYNEQFF. The CDR3 nucleotides read TGTGCCAGCAGCAAGGTCAGGGTATCCTACAATGAGCAGTTCTTC.

The genes are TRBV7-3 and TRBJ2-1; 8 bases agree with TRBD1. Germline lookup yields CDR1 SGHTA and CDR2 FQGTGA. V gave up 5 bases and J gave up 5 bases; unmatched junction bases: 5. The length of the CDR3 is 14 residues. In nucleotides, the CDR3 is TGTGCCAGCAGCCTTGGGACAGGAAACAATGAGCAGTTCTTC. It encodes CASSLGTGNNEQFF.

Note on this clone: Other DNA sequences within the sample encode an identical CDR3. V and J are TRBV9 and TRBJ2-7; unclear D gene. This CDR3 spans 14 amino acids. Looked up from germline, CDR1 is SGDLS and CDR2 is YYNGEE. V shed 2 bases and J shed 0 bases, with 9 bases lying between them. Here the CDR3 DNA reads TGTGCCAGCAGCGTCGGGTCAAGCTCCTACGAGCAGTACTTC. Its translation is CASSVGSSSYEQYF. Looking up the rest from reference TRBV9 and TRBJ2-7 gives the full variable domain: DSGVTQTPKHLITATGQRVTLRCSPRSGDLSVYWYQQSLDQGLQFLIQYYNGEERAKGNILERFSAQQFPDLHSELNLSSLELGDSALYFCASSVGSSSYEQYFGPGTRLTVT.

This clone was detected only once. This chain uses TRBV19 with TRBJ1-1; unclear D gene. The V end was cut by 1 base, the J end by 4 bases, with 10 bases between. CDR3 length: 14 residues. Germline loops: CDR1 LNHDA, CDR2 SQIVND (reference sequence). CDR3 DNA: TGTGCCAGTAGTATAGCGGAGGTTGGCACTGAAGCTTTCTTT. It yields the protein CASSIAEVGTEAFF. The full variable domain, with the rest looked up from reference TRBV19 and TRBJ1-1, is DGGITQSPKYLFRKEGQNVTLSCEQNLNHDAMYWYRQDPGQGLRLIYYSQIVNDFQKGDIAEGYSVSREKKESFPLTVTSAQKNPTAFYLCASSIAEVGTEAFFGQGTRLTVV.

The gene calls are TRBV7-2 and TRBJ2-7, with 7 bases fitting TRBD1. The CDR3 is 15 residues long. The germline V gene encodes CDR1 SGHTA and CDR2 FQGNSA. Germline trimming cut 5 bases from V and 2 bases from J; bases unmatched to any gene: 9. CDR3 residues: CASSRTTGATYEQYF. The CDR3 nucleotides read TGTGCCAGCAGCAGAACCACAGGGGCTACCTACGAGCAGTACTTC. Using reference TRBV7-2 and TRBJ2-7 for the parts outside the CDR3, the full variable domain is GAGVSQSPSNKVTEKGKDVELRCDPISGHTALYWYRQSLGQGLEFLIYFQGNSAPDKSGLPSDRFSAERTGGSVSTLTIQRTQQEDSAVYLCASSRTTGATYEQYFGPGTRLTVT.

The chain uses TRBV6-1 and TRBJ2-7, with 10 nucleotides matching TRBD2. J gave up 5 bases and V 5 bases, and 9 bases lay outside the gene matches. Germline-derived CDR1 and CDR2 are MNHNS and SASEGT. CDR3 size: 15 residues. The CDR3 bases are TGTGCCAGCAGTACTACTTCTAGCGGGGGTGACGAGCAGTACTTC. This translates into CASSTTSSGGDEQYF.

This clone was counted a single time. The chain has TRBV5-4 and TRBJ2-7; TRBD2 might be the D (6 bases). Germline CDR1 reads SGHNT; CDR2 reads YYREEE (reference sequence). Trimming stripped 3 bases from V and 3 bases from J, with 10 bases between. This CDR3 is built from 13 residues. The CDR3 loop reads CASSYGRGYEQYF. Here the CDR3 DNA reads TGTGCCAGCAGCTACGGGCGGGGCTACGAGCAGTACTTC. Together with reference TRBV5-4 and TRBJ2-7, the CDR3 gives the full variable domain: ETGVTQSPTHLIKTRGQQVTLRCSSQSGHNTVSWYQQALGQGPQFIFQYYREEENGRGNFPPRFSGLQFPNYSSELNVNALELDDSALYLCASSYGRGYEQYFGPGTRLTVT.